One TCR beta chain is described in this entry. This record belongs to a study of blood T cell repertoires in COVID-19. The data were produced by immunoSEQ multiplex PCR, yet TCRdb's version contains in-frame clones alone and is incomplete. The table lists around 200,000 clones, around 82% of them singletons. The CDR3 contains 14 residues. Per germline, CDR1 LGHDT and CDR2 YNNKEL (reference sequence). The V end was cut by 3 bases, the J end by 1 base, with 9 bases between. The chain employs TRBV3-1 (or the pseudogene TRBV3-2) and TRBJ1-1; D gene unclear. This TCR was sampled from a woman between 40 and 55 years old with active or convalescent COVID-19. The sample taken for sequencing was peripheral blood. CDR3 region: CASSQTFSNTEAFF. For the CDR3, the DNA is TGTGCCAGCAGCCAGACATTTTCGAACACTGAAGCTTTCTTT.